Given below is one T cell receptor (beta chain) in context. Its antigen is undetermined. V lost 0 bases and J lost 0; bases outside the gene matches: 3. The CDR3 sequence is 18 residues long. The germline V gene encodes CDR1 SGDLS and CDR2 YYNGEE. The assay was immunoSEQ multiplex PCR, and TCRdb's table has in-frame clones only and misses some. The sample holds tens of thousands of clones, around 92% seen once. This sample is part of a study of graft-versus-host responses after intestinal transplantation. Sample: unstimulated CD4+ T cells sorted from spleen or lymph node cells, taken before intestinal transplant. The sequence came from a human donor who received an intestinal transplant. The V and J genes are TRBV9 and TRBJ2-6; TRBD1 aligns across 10 bases. The CDR3 nucleotides are TGTGCCAGCAGCGTAGGAGGGACAGGGGTCTCTGGGGCCAACGTCCTGACTTTC. It yields the protein CASSVGGTGVSGANVLTF.